The rows below give T cell receptor beta chains drawn from one sample of a study of blood T cell repertoires in COVID-19. Measured with immunoSEQ multiplex PCR; TCRdb has only the in-frame clones, and not every one. Among roughly 53,000 clones listed, 80% to 90% were seen once. The specimen was peripheral blood. These receptors were obtained from a woman at least 80 years old with COVID-19, enrolled during active disease. Both conserved end residues are part of each CDR3. D genes are given only for firm matches. The size field is filled for only some rows; it gives once, few, many or a size class.

j_gene | len | d_gene | v_gene | abundance | CDR3aa | CDR3nt
TRBJ2-7 | 15 | TRBD2 | TRBV27 | - | CASSFSGGSSYEQYF | TGTGCCAGCAGTTTTAGCGGGGGCTCCTCCTACGAGCAGTACTTC
TRBJ1-2 | 15 | TRBD1 | TRBV5-1 | - | CASSDGRTGGYGYTF | TGCGCCAGCAGCGACGGACGGACAGGGGGCTATGGCTACACCTTC
TRBJ1-6 | 15 | - | TRBV14 | - | CASSREVNIYSPLHF | TGTGCCAGCAGCCGAGAGGTCAACATTTACTCACCCCTCCACTTT
TRBJ1-6 | 17 | TRBD1 | TRBV7-9 | - | CASSPKGQGTTYSPLHF | TGTGCCAGCAGCCCTAAAGGACAGGGGACTACTTATTCACCCCTCCACTTT
TRBJ2-2 | 12 | - | TRBV12-3/TRBV12-4 | - | CASNRASGELFF | TGTGCCAGCAACAGGGCATCCGGGGAGCTGTTTTTT
TRBJ2-5 | 14 | TRBD1 | TRBV24-1 | - | CATSDSRGPETQYF | TGTGCCACCAGTGATAGTAGGGGGCCAGAGACCCAGTACTTC
TRBJ2-7 | 16 | TRBD2 | TRBV7-2 | - | CASSPGGTSGFYEQYF | TGTGCCAGCAGCCCAGGAGGGACTAGCGGGTTCTACGAGCAGTACTTC
TRBJ2-5 | 14 | TRBD1 | TRBV7-2 | - | CASSSSGQGETQYF | TGTGCCAGCAGCTCATCGGGACAGGGGGAGACCCAGTACTTC
TRBJ2-3 | 16 | TRBD2 | TRBV14 | - | CASSLTPGLGTDTQYF | TGTGCCAGCAGCCTAACTCCGGGACTAGGCACAGATACGCAGTATTTT
TRBJ1-4 | 17 | TRBD1 | TRBV2 | - | CASTPLQTGGAGEKLFF | TGTGCCAGCACCCCCTTACAAACAGGGGGCGCGGGTGAAAAACTGTTTTTT
TRBJ2-1 | 10 | - | TRBV29-1 | - | CSGGGPEQFF | TGCAGTGGGGGGGGCCCTGAGCAGTTCTTC
TRBJ2-1 | 15 | TRBD1 | TRBV19 | - | CASTPGTGVYNEQFF | TGTGCCAGTACCCCCGGGACAGGGGTCTACAATGAGCAGTTCTTC
TRBJ1-3 | 16 | - | TRBV7-3 | - | CASSPDAGASGNTIYF | TGTGCCAGCAGCCCTGATGCAGGGGCATCCGGAAACACCATATATTTT
TRBJ2-3 | 13 | - | TRBV5-5 | - | CASSPTTTDTQYF | TGTGCCAGCAGCCCGACTACCACAGATACGCAGTATTTT
TRBJ2-3 | 14 | TRBD1 | TRBV30 | - | CAWVRDRGTDTQYF | TGTGCCTGGGTCCGGGACAGGGGCACAGATACGCAGTATTTT
TRBJ2-7 | 16 | - | TRBV5-1 | - | CASSPLKGSGTYEQYF | TGCGCCAGCAGCCCCCTGAAAGGGAGCGGAACCTACGAGCAGTACTTC
TRBJ1-1 | 14 | TRBD1 | TRBV6-6 | - | CASRPPGQGSEAFF | TGTGCCAGCAGGCCTCCGGGACAGGGCTCTGAAGCTTTCTTT
TRBJ1-6 | 15 | - | TRBV19 | - | CASSQRRQTNSPLHF | TGTGCCAGTAGCCAAAGGCGGCAGACCAATTCACCCCTCCACTTT
TRBJ1-2 | 15 | - | TRBV4-1 | once | CASSQVSRANYGYTF | TGCGCCAGCAGCCAAGTAAGCAGGGCCAACTATGGCTACACCTTC
TRBJ2-1 | 13 | TRBD2 | TRBV12-3/TRBV12-4 | - | CASSPRLAGWQFF | TGTGCCAGCAGTCCCCGACTAGCGGGATGGCAGTTCTTC
TRBJ2-1 | 15 | - | TRBV7-9 | - | CASSSGLAAGWEQFF | TGTGCCAGCAGCTCCGGGCTAGCCGCCGGTTGGGAGCAGTTCTTC
TRBJ1-1 | 15 | - | TRBV20-1 | - | CSASKGGATNTEAFF | TGCAGTGCTAGTAAAGGGGGAGCCACGAACACTGAAGCTTTCTTT
TRBJ2-1 | 15 | TRBD2 | TRBV5-1 | - | CASSFRLAEKGEQFF | TGCGCCAGCAGCTTCCGACTAGCGGAGAAAGGGGAGCAGTTCTTC
TRBJ2-2 | 16 | TRBD1 | TRBV5-1 | - | CASSLAETGRTGELFF | TGCGCCAGCAGCTTGGCCGAGACAGGGAGAACCGGGGAGCTGTTTTTT
TRBJ2-2 | 15 | - | TRBV27 | - | CASSPLLGSTGELFF | TGTGCCAGCAGTCCCCTGTTGGGGAGCACCGGGGAGCTGTTTTTT
TRBJ1-5 | 16 | - | TRBV18 | - | CASSPPGGPGNQPQHF | TGTGCCAGCTCACCACCCGGGGGGCCGGGCAATCAGCCCCAGCATTTT
TRBJ1-2 | 13 | - | TRBV30 | - | CAWSPLGVHGYTF | TGTGCCTGGAGTCCTTTAGGGGTTCATGGCTACACCTTC
TRBJ2-2 | 14 | TRBD1 | TRBV19 | - | CASSPDRGTGELFF | TGTGCCAGTAGTCCCGACAGGGGCACCGGGGAGCTGTTTTTT
TRBJ2-3 | 22 | TRBD1 | TRBV19 | - | CASSDPDQGAQSEGYSTDTQYF | TGTGCCAGTAGTGACCCAGATCAGGGGGCGCAAAGTGAAGGCTATAGCACAGATACGCAGTATTTT
TRBJ2-2 | 18 | - | TRBV4-1 | - | CASSQRSGHPSDWGELFF | TGCGCCAGCAGCCAAAGGTCAGGGCACCCGAGTGATTGGGGGGAGCTGTTTTTT
TRBJ2-1 | 19 | - | TRBV4-1 | - | CASSQGNGRHRSSYNEQFF | TGCGCCAGCAGCCAAGGAAACGGACGGCACAGGAGCTCCTACAATGAGCAGTTCTTC
TRBJ1-2 | 13 | TRBD1 | TRBV11-2 | - | CASSLSGGGGYTF | TGTGCCAGCAGCTTGTCAGGGGGCGGTGGCTACACCTTC
TRBJ1-4 | 14 | - | TRBV2 | - | CASSTQGLNEKLFF | TGTGCCAGCAGCACACAGGGCCTTAATGAAAAACTGTTTTTT
TRBJ1-6 | 11 | - | TRBV20-1 | - | CSARDLRTLHF | TGCAGTGCTAGAGATCTCCGTACCCTCCACTTT
TRBJ2-2 | 15 | TRBD2 | TRBV19 | - | CASSRGTRVTGELFF | TGTGCCAGCTCGCGAGGGACTAGGGTCACCGGGGAGCTGTTTTTT
TRBJ2-2 | 17 | TRBD2 | TRBV5-4 | few | CASSRTIAGGQTGELFF | TGTGCCAGCAGCCGCACTATAGCGGGGGGGCAGACCGGGGAGCTGTTTTTT
TRBJ1-2 | 14 | TRBD1 | TRBV18 | - | CASSPGTGDGGYTF | TGTGCCAGCTCACCAGGAACAGGGGATGGGGGCTACACCTTC
TRBJ1-6 | 18 | TRBD1 | TRBV3-1/TRBV3-2 | - | CASSSSGTGVSYNSPLHF | TGTGCCAGCAGCTCAAGTGGGACAGGGGTTTCCTATAATTCACCCCTCCACTTT
TRBJ2-1 | 13 | - | TRBV7-2 | - | CASSSSLGNEQFF | TGTGCCAGCAGCTCCTCACTAGGGAATGAGCAGTTCTTC
TRBJ2-5 | 13 | TRBD1 | TRBV19 | - | CASRGTGAETQYF | TGTGCCAGTAGGGGGACAGGGGCAGAGACCCAGTACTTC
TRBJ2-4 | 13 | TRBD2 | TRBV9 | - | CASSPRRAGAREF | TGTGCCAGCAGCCCGCGACGGGCGGGAGCCCGGGAATTC
TRBJ1-6 | 15 | - | TRBV9 | - | CASSATGYGNSPLHF | TGTGCCAGCAGCGCTACAGGGTACGGTAATTCACCCCTCCACTTT
TRBJ1-1 | 16 | - | TRBV10-1 | few | CASTLFPRAANTEAFF | TGCGCCAGCACCCTATTTCCCAGGGCCGCTAACACTGAAGCTTTCTTT
TRBJ2-5 | 18 | TRBD1 | TRBV5-1 | - | CASSLEAQGTGGKETQYF | TGCGCCAGCAGCTTGGAGGCCCAGGGGACAGGAGGGAAAGAGACCCAGTACTTC
TRBJ2-5 | 14 | TRBD1 | TRBV6-5 | once | CASSYGDRGETQYF | TGTGCCAGCAGTTACGGGGACAGGGGAGAGACCCAGTACTTC
TRBJ2-6 | 14 | - | TRBV5-6 | - | CASRLGPGANVLTF | TGTGCCAGCAGGCTGGGCCCTGGGGCCAACGTCCTGACTTTC
TRBJ2-3 | 14 | TRBD1 | TRBV7-3 | - | CASSPQTGSDTQYF | TGTGCCAGCAGCCCTCAGACAGGGTCAGATACGCAGTATTTT
TRBJ2-7 | 15 | TRBD1 | TRBV28 | - | CASSSTGTGTYEQYF | TGTGCCAGCAGTTCTACCGGGACAGGGACGTACGAGCAGTACTTC
TRBJ2-2 | 15 | TRBD1 | TRBV19 | - | CASRPDRGNTGELFF | TGTGCCAGTAGACCGGACAGGGGAAACACCGGGGAGCTGTTTTTT
TRBJ1-5 | 15 | TRBD1 | TRBV12-5 | once | CASGLGQGGSQPQHF | TGTGCTAGTGGTTTAGGACAGGGCGGAAGTCAGCCCCAGCATTTT
TRBJ2-7 | 14 | TRBD2 | TRBV2 | - | CASSEAREPYEQYF | TGTGCCAGCAGTGAAGCGCGGGAGCCCTACGAGCAGTACTTC
TRBJ1-1 | 14 | - | TRBV4-1 | - | CASSRPDGDTEAFF | TGCGCCAGCAGCCGCCCCGACGGAGACACTGAAGCTTTCTTT
TRBJ2-3 | 16 | TRBD2 | TRBV5-4 | few | CASSLKGTSSTDTQYF | TGTGCCAGCAGCTTGAAGGGGACTAGCAGCACAGATACGCAGTATTTT